Each of the 5 T cell receptor beta chains below was sequenced from the same sample in a study of Graves' ophthalmopathy and Graves' hyperthyroidism. The study amplified TCR beta CDR3 regions using RNA transcripts. First-round RT-PCR employed HTBI primers, with a second-round multiplex PCR after it. One entry per CDR3 protein, called by TCRdb with MiXCR from the multiplex PCR reads. The sample shows about 640,000 distinct CDR3 sequences, roughly 39% of them seen only once. Sequencing was done on a sample of peripheral blood. These receptor sequences come from an adult man with Graves' ophthalmopathy.

V gene TRBV27 combines with J gene TRBJ1-6, with unresolved D. Germline CDR1 is MNHEY and CDR2 is SMNVEV (reference sequence). Trimming left V 5 bases short and J 7 bases short, with 18 bases between. The CDR3 spans 16 residues. CDR3 protein: CASSVGLGRPNSPLHF. The CDR3 DNA is TGTGCCAGCAGTGTAGGATTGGGCAGGCCAAATTCACCCCTCCACTTT.

The chain is built from TRBV10-3 and TRBJ2-7, with TRBD2 as a possible D gene (5 bases). The CDR3 loop spans 14 amino acids. V was cut by 6 bases and J by 0 bases, with 12 bases left in between. From germline, CDR1 is ENHRY and CDR2 SYGVKD. The CDR3 nucleotides are TGTGCCATCAGACGGACTGGGAGCTCCTACGAGCAGTACTTC. Amino acid sequence: CAIRRTGSSYEQYF.

This clonotype was picked up a small number of times. This chain joins TRBV5-8 and TRBJ2-7, with D possibly TRBD1 on 5 matching bases. The CDR3 is 12 amino acids. Germline V gene data show CDR1 as SGHTS and CDR2 as YDEGEE. V shed 5 bases and J shed 4 bases, with 10 bases lying between them. The chain's CDR3 is CASRQDGYEQYF. DNA of the CDR3: TGTGCCAGCAGACAGGACGGGTACGAGCAGTACTTC.

The genes are TRBV10-3 and TRBJ1-1; TRBD1 aligns across 10 bases. Germline V gene lookup returns CDR1 ENHRY and CDR2 SYGVKD. The CDR3 is made up of 16 amino acids. With 8 bases clipped from V and 5 bases from J, the junction kept 14 bases outside the gene matches. The CDR3: CAISGTGVGGTTEAFF. CDR3 DNA: TGTGCCATCTCCGGGACAGGGGTAGGAGGGACGACTGAAGCTTTCTTT.

This clonotype was seen at least ten times. V usage is TRBV20-1 and J usage is TRBJ2-5, with 9 positions matching TRBD1. The J segment lost 5 bases and the V segment lost 5 bases, leaving 15 bases of the junction unmatched. The CDR3 consists of 16 residues. In germline, CDR1 is DFQATT, CDR2 SNEGSKA (reference sequence). CDR3: CSAGGAGTGPGETQYF. Written as DNA, the CDR3 is TGCAGTGCTGGAGGGGCGGGGACAGGGCCCGGGGAGACCCAGTACTTC.